Each of the 10 T cell receptor beta chains below was sequenced from the same sample in a study of cytomegalovirus exposure and HLA in healthy donors (TCRdb year 2017). Library prep was done by the immunoSEQ multiplex PCR assay. For the multiplex PCR, a mixture combining 60 forward primers for TCR Vbeta segments and 13 reverse primers for TCR Jbeta segments was used. TCRdb holds this immuneACCESS table with in-frame rearrangements only. Some clones are missing; in checked studies, unresolved V genes explain under half, and the rest has no known cause. This sample comprises 150,000 to 200,000 clones, roughly 80% of them detected only once. Almost 7% of the sample lies in the top ten. The sequencing input was PBMCs. The receptors here all came from a man aged 30 to 39 in good health and CMV-seropositive.

This chain connects TRBV2 to TRBJ2-3; TRBD2 matches at 10 bases. V trimming: 6 bases; J trimming: 1 base; junction bases outside the gene matches: 4. Germline V gene data show CDR1 as SNHLY and CDR2 as FYNNEI. The CDR3 loop spans 15 amino acids. The CDR3 bases are TGTGCCAGCAGCCCGACTAGCGGGCGCACAGATACGCAGTATTTT. Amino acid sequence: CASSPTSGRTDTQYF. Looking up the rest from reference TRBV2 and TRBJ2-3 gives the full variable domain: EPEVTQTPSHQVTQMGQEVILRCVPISNHLYFYWYRQILGQKVEFLVSFYNNEISEKSEIFDDQFSVERPDGSNFTLKIRSTKLEDSAMYFCASSPTSGRTDTQYFGPGTRLTVL.

The chain is built from TRBV19 and TRBJ1-1, with 7 bases fitting TRBD1. Germline CDR1 reads LNHDA; CDR2 reads SQIVND (reference sequence). This CDR3 has 13 residues. The V gene end was trimmed by 7 bases and the J gene end by 4 bases; junction bases not matched to a gene: 6. As DNA, the CDR3 is TGTGCCAGTACCCACAGGGGAGGCACTGAAGCTTTCTTT. It codes for CASTHRGGTEAFF.

CDR3 amino acids: CASKTPRSTGELFF. The CDR3 DNA reads TGTGCCAGTAAGACTCCCAGAAGCACCGGGGAGCTGTTTTTT. This rearrangement joins TRBV19 to TRBJ2-2; D ambiguous. Trimming left V 7 bases short and J 4 bases short, with 13 bases between. The CDR3 covers 14 residues. Germline CDR1 reads LNHDA; CDR2 reads SQIVND (reference sequence).

The V gene is TRBV15, the J gene TRBJ2-1; unclear D gene. The V end was cut by 5 bases, the J end by 9 bases, with 17 bases between. Germline CDR1 and CDR2: LNHNV and YYDKDF (reference sequence). This CDR3 has 14 residues. The CDR3 spells CATSAEFGISEQFF. The DNA for the CDR3 is TGTGCCACCAGCGCGGAGTTTGGTATCAGTGAGCAGTTCTTC. Full variable domain (missing parts from reference TRBV15 and TRBJ2-1): DAMVIQNPRYQVTQFGKPVTLSCSQTLNHNVMYWYQQKSSQAPKLLFHYYDKDFNNEADTPDNFQSRRPNTSFCFLDIRSPGLGDTAMYLCATSAEFGISEQFFGPGTRLTVL.

V gene TRBV11-3 combines with J gene TRBJ2-5; the match to TRBD2 covers 9 bases. The CDR3 length is 13 residues. The germline V gene has CDR1 SGHNT and CDR2 YENEEA. J lost 4 bases, V lost 5 bases, and 2 bases had no gene match. The CDR3 protein is CASSKTSGETQYF. The DNA of the CDR3 is TGTGCCAGCAGCAAGACTAGCGGAGAGACCCAGTACTTC.

V gene TRBV7-9 combines with J gene TRBJ2-7, with a possible D match to TRBD2 (5 bases). Germline V gives CDR1 SEHNR, CDR2 FQNEAQ (reference sequence). Trimming shortened V by 1 base and J by 5 bases, and 9 bases separated the two germline ends. The CDR3 runs to 13 residues. The CDR3 region is CASSLVAGNEQYF. In DNA form, the CDR3 reads TGTGCCAGCAGCTTAGTCGCCGGGAACGAGCAGTACTTC.

The CDR3 DNA reads TGTGCCAGCAGTGAAGCGCTGCGGGAGGGATACTTC. This codes for CASSEALREGYF. This rearrangement joins TRBV2 to TRBJ2-7; 9 nucleotides line up with TRBD2. J lost 13 bases, V lost 0 bases, and 4 bases had no gene match. The CDR3 consists of 12 residues. Germline V gives CDR1 SNHLY, CDR2 FYNNEI.

The chain carries TRBV6-6 and TRBJ1-5; D gene uncertain. The CDR3 sequence is 12 residues long. V lost 6 bases and J 4 bases, leaving 7 bases between the germline ends. In germline, CDR1 is MNHNY, CDR2 SVGAGI (reference sequence). The CDR3 nucleotides are TGTGCCAGCAGACAGCTAAATCAGCCCCAGCATTTT. It translates to CASRQLNQPQHF.

The chain combines TRBV7-2 with TRBJ2-5, with D perhaps TRBD1 (5 bases). Germline CDR1 reads SGHTA; CDR2 reads FQGNSA. V lost 5 bases to trimming and J lost 1 base, with 17 bases between them. This CDR3 has 16 residues. The CDR3 sequence: CASSTTQGTLQETQYF. Written as DNA, the CDR3 is TGTGCCAGCAGCACCACCCAGGGTACCCTCCAAGAGACCCAGTACTTC.

The chain has TRBV28 and TRBJ1-4; D might be TRBD1 (5 bases). Germline V gene lookup returns CDR1 MDHEN and CDR2 SYDVKM. Deletions cut 5 bases from V and 8 bases from J, with 18 bases between. This CDR3 region has 15 residues. This CDR3 reads CASSVMGTRAEKLFF. CDR3 DNA sequence: TGTGCCAGCAGTGTAATGGGGACTCGAGCGGAAAAACTGTTTTTT.